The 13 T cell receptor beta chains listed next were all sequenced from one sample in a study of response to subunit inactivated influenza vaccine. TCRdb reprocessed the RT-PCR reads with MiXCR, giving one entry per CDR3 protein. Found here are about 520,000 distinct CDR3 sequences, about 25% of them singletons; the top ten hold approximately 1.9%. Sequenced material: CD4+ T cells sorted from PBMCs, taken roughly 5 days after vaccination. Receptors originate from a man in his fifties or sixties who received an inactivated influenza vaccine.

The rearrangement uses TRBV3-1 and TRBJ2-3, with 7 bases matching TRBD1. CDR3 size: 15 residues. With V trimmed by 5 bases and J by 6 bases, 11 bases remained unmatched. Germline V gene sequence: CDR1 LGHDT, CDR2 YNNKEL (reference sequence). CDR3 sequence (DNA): TGTGCCAGCAGCAACGGACAGGCATACTCGGATACGCAGTATTTT. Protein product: CASSNGQAYSDTQYF.

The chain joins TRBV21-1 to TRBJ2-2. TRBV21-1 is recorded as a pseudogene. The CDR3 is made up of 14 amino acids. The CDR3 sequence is CASPLTPLTGELFF. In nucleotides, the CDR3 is TGTGCCAGCCCCTTGACACCTCTCACCGGGGAGCTGTTTTTT.

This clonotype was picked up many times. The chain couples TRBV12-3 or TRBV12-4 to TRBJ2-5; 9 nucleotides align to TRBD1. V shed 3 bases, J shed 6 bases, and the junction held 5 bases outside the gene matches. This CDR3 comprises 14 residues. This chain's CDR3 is CASSFETGGKTQYF. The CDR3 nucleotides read TGTGCCAGCAGTTTCGAGACAGGGGGAAAGACCCAGTACTTC.

The CDR3, as DNA: TGTGCCAGCAGTGTCCGGGACGCCCCTGGGGAAAAACTGTTTTTT. Protein: CASSVRDAPGEKLFF. The genes are TRBV6-2 or TRBV6-3 and TRBJ1-4; D perhaps matches TRBD1 (5 bases). Trimming left V 5 bases short and J 8 bases short, with 18 bases between. This CDR3 comprises 15 residues. Looked up from germline, CDR1 is MNHEY and CDR2 is SVGEGT.

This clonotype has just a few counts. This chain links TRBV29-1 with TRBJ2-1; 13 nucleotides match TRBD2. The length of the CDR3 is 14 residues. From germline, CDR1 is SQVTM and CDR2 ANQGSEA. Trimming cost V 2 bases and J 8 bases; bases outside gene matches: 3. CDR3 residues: CSVEPGLAGYEQFF. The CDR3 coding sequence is TGCAGCGTTGAACCGGGACTAGCGGGATATGAGCAGTTCTTC.

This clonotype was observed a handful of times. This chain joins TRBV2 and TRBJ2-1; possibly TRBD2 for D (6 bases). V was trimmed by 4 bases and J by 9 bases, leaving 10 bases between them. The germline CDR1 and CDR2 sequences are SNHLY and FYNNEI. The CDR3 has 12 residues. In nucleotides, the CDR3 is TGTGCCAGCAGTGTAACCGGGAGTGAGCAGTTCTTC. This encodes CASSVTGSEQFF. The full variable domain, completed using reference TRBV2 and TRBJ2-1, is EPEVTQTPSHQVTQMGQEVILRCVPISNHLYFYWYRQILGQKVEFLVSFYNNEISEKSEIFDDQFSVERPDGSNFTLKIRSTKLEDSAMYFCASSVTGSEQFFGPGTRLTVL.

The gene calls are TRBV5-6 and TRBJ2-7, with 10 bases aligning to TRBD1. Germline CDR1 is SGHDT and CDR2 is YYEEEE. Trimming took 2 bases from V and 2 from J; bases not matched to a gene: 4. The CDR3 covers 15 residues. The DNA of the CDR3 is TGTGCCAGCAGCTTCACCGGGACAGGGGCCTACGAGCAGTACTTC. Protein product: CASSFTGTGAYEQYF.

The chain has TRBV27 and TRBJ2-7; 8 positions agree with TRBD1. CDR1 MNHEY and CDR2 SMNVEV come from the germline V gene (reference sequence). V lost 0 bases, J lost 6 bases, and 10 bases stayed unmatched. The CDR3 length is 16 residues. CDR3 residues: CASSLSIRSGGVEQYF. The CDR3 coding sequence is TGTGCCAGCAGTTTATCGATCAGGTCAGGGGGCGTCGAGCAGTACTTC.

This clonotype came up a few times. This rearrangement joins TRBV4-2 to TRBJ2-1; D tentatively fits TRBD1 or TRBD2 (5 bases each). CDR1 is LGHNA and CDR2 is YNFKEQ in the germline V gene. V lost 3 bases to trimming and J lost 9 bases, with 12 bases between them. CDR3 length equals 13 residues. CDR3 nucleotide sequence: TGTGCCAGCAGCCAGCAGGGTCGGGGTGAGCAGTTCTTC. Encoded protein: CASSQQGRGEQFF.

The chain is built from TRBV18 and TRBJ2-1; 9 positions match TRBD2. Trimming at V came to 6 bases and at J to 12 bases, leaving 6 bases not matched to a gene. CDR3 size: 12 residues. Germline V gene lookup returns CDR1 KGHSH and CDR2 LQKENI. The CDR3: CASSSRAGGQFF. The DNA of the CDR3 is TGTGCCAGCTCGTCACGAGCGGGAGGGCAGTTCTTC.

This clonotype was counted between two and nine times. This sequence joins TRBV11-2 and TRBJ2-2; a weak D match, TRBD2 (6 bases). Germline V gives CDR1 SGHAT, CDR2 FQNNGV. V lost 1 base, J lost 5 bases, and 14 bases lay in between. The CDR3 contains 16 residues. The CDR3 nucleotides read TGTGCCAGCAGCTTAGGGCCCGGAGGGGTTACCGGGGAGCTGTTTTTT. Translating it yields CASSLGPGGVTGELFF.

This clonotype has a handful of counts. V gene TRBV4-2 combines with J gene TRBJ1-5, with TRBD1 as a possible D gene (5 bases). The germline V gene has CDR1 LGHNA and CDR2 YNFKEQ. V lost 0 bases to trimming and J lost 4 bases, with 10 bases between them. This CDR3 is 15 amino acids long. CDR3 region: CASSQDGTENQPQHF. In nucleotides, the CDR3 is TGTGCCAGCAGCCAAGATGGGACGGAGAATCAGCCCCAGCATTTT.

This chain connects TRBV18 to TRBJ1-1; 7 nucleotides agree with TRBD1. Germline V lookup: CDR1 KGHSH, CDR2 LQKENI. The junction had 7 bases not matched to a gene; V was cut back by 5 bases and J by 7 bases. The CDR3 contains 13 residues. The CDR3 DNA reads TGTGCCAGCTCATCCTCAGGGGGTATTGAAGCTTTCTTT. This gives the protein CASSSSGGIEAFF.